Presented here are 11 T cell receptor beta chains from one specimen sequenced in a study. Each CDR3 protein is one row after TCRdb ran MiXCR on the 5' RACE reads. The sample lists around 7,000 distinct CDR3 sequences, approximately 40% seen once, with roughly 4.7% in the top ten. The sample comprised memory CD4+ T cells sorted from blood. Documented subset: memory CD4+ T cells, CD4+CD45RO+CD25-. These TCRs come from a female donor with breast cancer.

In this sample, this clonotype turned up a few times. V and J are TRBV5-1 and TRBJ2-5; 11 bases align to TRBD1. V lost 0 bases, J lost 2 bases, and 6 bases stayed unmatched. This CDR3 comprises 17 residues. The germline V gene encodes CDR1 SGHRS and CDR2 YFSETQ. This CDR3 is CASSLAGQGAKQETQYF. The CDR3 DNA is TGCGCCAGCAGCTTGGCCGGACAGGGGGCAAAGCAAGAGACCCAGTACTTC.

Of note for this clonotype: A read error is possible here, since a much larger clone lies one base away. The CDR3 sequence is CASTHDRGSGNTINF. CDR3 nucleotides: TGTGCCAGCACCCATGACAGGGGATCTGGAAACACCATAAATTTT. The chain uses TRBV7-2 and TRBJ1-3; 8 bases agree with TRBD1. Germline-derived CDR1 and CDR2 are SGHTA and FQGNSA. CDR3 length equals 15 residues.

The chain joins TRBV12-3 or TRBV12-4 to TRBJ2-1, with 9 bases lining up with TRBD2. The CDR3 spans 14 residues. Unmatched junction bases numbered 3, after V lost 7 bases and J lost 2 bases. This CDR3 is CASTLAGAYNEQFF. As DNA, the CDR3 is TGTGCCAGCACACTAGCGGGTGCCTACAATGAGCAGTTCTTC.

The J gene is TRBJ1-1, the V gene TRBV20-1, with 7 bases fitting TRBD1. V lost 0 bases, J lost 4 bases, and 11 bases stayed unmatched. This CDR3 region has 16 residues. Germline V gene lookup returns CDR1 DFQATT and CDR2 SNEGSKA (reference sequence). This CDR3 reads CSARDSGRGWITEAFF. The CDR3 nucleotides are TGCAGTGCTAGAGATTCTGGCAGGGGGTGGATCACTGAAGCTTTCTTT.

The J gene is TRBJ1-5, the V gene TRBV20-1, with unresolved D. V was trimmed by 0 bases and J by 0 bases, leaving 12 bases between them. Germline V gene data show CDR1 as DFQATT and CDR2 as SNEGSKA (reference sequence). The CDR3 spans 16 residues. The CDR3: CSARDRPVYSNQPQHF. CDR3 coding DNA: TGCAGTGCTAGAGATCGACCAGTATATAGCAATCAGCCCCAGCATTTT.

This clonotype is medium-sized. The chain uses TRBV6-6 and TRBJ2-3, with D possibly matching TRBD2 (5 bases). V was shortened by 6 bases and J by 1 base, with 17 bases between the two germline ends. Germline CDR1 is MNHNY and CDR2 is SVGAGI (reference sequence). The CDR3 sequence is 16 residues long. The CDR3 protein is CASSPLGKGGTDTQYF. CDR3 coding DNA: TGTGCCAGCAGCCCACTAGGGAAGGGAGGCACAGATACGCAGTATTTT.

To note about this clonotype: One end of the junction is discordant with germline, which a read error may explain. CDR3 bases: TGTGCCTGGAGTAACAACCAAGAGACCCAGCACTTC. Encoded protein: CAWSNNQETQHF. The J gene is TRBJ2-5, the V gene TRBV30; no firm D call. This CDR3 is 12 amino acids long. Germline lookup yields CDR1 GTSNPN and CDR2 SVGIG (reference sequence).

The table lists this clonotype with a few counts. V is TRBV7-2 and J is TRBJ2-1; 13 bases map to TRBD2. The germline gives CDR1 SGHTA, CDR2 FQGNSA. This CDR3 is built from 15 residues. Trimming took 5 bases from V and 5 from J; bases not matched to a gene: 3. This CDR3 is CASSAGLAGNNEQFF. DNA of the CDR3: TGTGCCAGCAGCGCGGGACTAGCGGGAAACAATGAGCAGTTCTTC.

By its share, this clonotype is medium-sized (0.01 to 0.1%). This rearrangement joins TRBV5-1 to TRBJ2-1; D perhaps matches TRBD2 (7 bases). The germline V gene has CDR1 SGHRS and CDR2 YFSETQ. The germline V and J ends were trimmed by 4 bases and 3 bases, with 17 bases remaining between them. CDR3 length equals 16 residues. CDR3 DNA: TGCGCCAGCAGCCCGGAGGGGGGGGACTTCTACAATGAGCAGTTCTTC. The encoded protein is CASSPEGGDFYNEQFF.

The chain uses TRBV20-1 and TRBJ1-3; no firm D call. Trimming left V 8 bases short and J 0 bases short, with 11 bases between. The germline V gene encodes CDR1 DFQATT and CDR2 SNEGSKA (reference sequence). The CDR3 spans 13 residues. The CDR3 DNA reads TGCAGTCACAGACCGTACTCTGGAAACACCATATATTTT. Its translation: CSHRPYSGNTIYF.

The sample holds a few counts of this clonotype. The chain recombines TRBV6-5 with TRBJ1-5; a possible D gene is TRBD1 (5 bases). V was cut by 0 bases and J by 4 bases, with 10 bases left in between. Germline CDR1 and CDR2: MNHEY and SVGAGI. The CDR3 spans 15 residues. CDR3 nucleotides: TGTGCCAGCAGTTACTCAGGGGTCTCAAATCAGCCCCAGCATTTT. Its translation: CASSYSGVSNQPQHF.